Given below is one TCR beta chain in context. Its binding antigen is unknown. No quality values exist for individual bases; no much larger clone is one base distant. The sample's time point label is to be understood as: persistent/refractory GD, antithyroid drugs over 5 years with positive TRAb. For both TCR sequencing and RNA sequencing, RNA was extracted from PBMCs in TRIzol. Graves' disease was diagnosed according to American Thyroid Association guidelines. Patients were recruited from an endocrinology department in Xi'an, China. Each patient gave 7.5 to 10 milliliters of peripheral blood, collected in an EDTA anticoagulant tube. Ficoll Paque Plus density gradient separation was used to isolate PBMCs, and no further T cell sorting was performed. An Agilent 2100 Bioanalyzer and agarose gel were used to check RNA quality, while a NanoDrop 2000 measured RNA concentration. This sample is part of a study of regulatory T cells in long-lasting Graves disease (dated by TCRdb to about 2021). Context from the whole study: Persistent Graves' disease was defined as persistently positive TSH receptor autoantibodies together with antithyroid drug treatment for over 5 years. Patients with persistent Graves' disease were compared with patients with newly diagnosed Graves' disease using TCR sequencing and RNA sequencing of peripheral blood. The study was registered as a clinical trial and conducted in China. A total of around 35 samples were covered by TCR sequencing, comprising approximately 13 persistent and some 20 newly diagnosed Graves' disease patients. On average, persistent Graves' disease patients in the clinical cohort had been on antithyroid drugs for around 9.5 years. General findings and caveats noted by the study authors: The small sample size was acknowledged by the authors as a limitation that may reduce accuracy. Persistent Graves' disease patients showed lower TCR Shannon entropy and fewer highly expanded clones than newly diagnosed patients, suggesting clonal expansion. Because the primary lesion, thyroid tissue, could not be accessed, the study looked at peripheral blood alone. A larger number of public clonotypes was shared among persistent patients (under 3,000) than among newly diagnosed patients (roughly 930). Preferential use of TRBV28, TRBJ1-2 and TRBJ2-5 was observed in persistent disease, whereas TRBV20-1 and TRBJ2-1 were favored in newly diagnosed disease. Sequencing and analysis were restricted to the TCR beta chain.

Library preparation used multiplex PCR. Sequencing was carried out with an Illumina HiSeq 4000. To build TCR beta libraries, CDR3 regions were amplified by Arm-PCR using iRepertoire HTBI primers. Gel purification was performed on PCR products prior to sequencing. On the study's bioinformatics: Across samples, about 63 TRBV and 15 or so TRBJ segments were identified and used for gene usage analysis of CDR3 amino acid clonotypes. COPE and FqMerger were used to merge filtered high-quality paired reads into contigs. BLAST was used to align contigs to the IMGT TRBV, TRBD and TRBJ reference genes, and CDR3 was defined following IMGT. Any clonotype with a frequency above 0.1% was classified as a highly expanded clone. Shannon entropy was used to measure repertoire diversity, and the Gini coefficient was used to measure V-J evenness. Public clonotypes were defined as clonotypes shared by more than one individual. The public reads were reanalyzed by TCRdb: fastp trimming at Q25, MiXCR alignment, in-frame beta chains only. Entries are consolidated by CDR3 protein sequence, retaining the most common genes and DNA. The V and J calls reflect TCRdb's pipeline rather than the authors' work. This sample comprises more than 350,000 distinct CDR3 sequences, under 25% of them detected only once. Together, the top ten hold approximately 14% of the sample.

For CDR1 and CDR2, the germline V gene (reference sequence) lists GTSNPN and SVGIG. The CDR3 goes from the cysteine to the phenylalanine over 17 residues. Solely the CDR3 DNA is kept, with 51 bases framed from the first base. For this chain, trimming is 8 bases at the V end and 1 base at the J end, and the number of junction bases without a gene match is 17. This receptor chain uses TRBV30 and TRBJ2-7; TRBD1 fits 10 bases in the junction. The origin of this receptor is a female donor with Graves disease. Sequencing was performed on peripheral blood mononuclear cells (PBMCs), taken when the disease was refractory, from a patient treated with antithyroid drugs. The DNA is TGTGCCCGCATTGACAGGGGGCAAGGATTTCGATCCTACGAGCAGTACTTC. Translated, this gives CARIDRGQGFRSYEQYF.